The source of this T cell receptor beta chain is a study of shared clonotypes between healthy human individuals. Points from the study as a whole: Tissue TCR repertoires likely differ from these blood-only repertoires. Shared clonotypes across all four donors exceeded non-shared ones in generation probability. Genetic and exposure-history diversity was limited by the small donor number.

Sequencing was performed with immunoSEQ multiplex PCR; in TCRdb, only in-frame clones are kept and a portion is missing. The sample contains more than 150,000 clones, 90% to 95% of which appear only once. The CDR3 runs 15 residues. Germline V gives CDR1 LNHDA, CDR2 SQIVND (reference sequence). V was pared by 7 bases and J by 1 base, with 11 bases between. A CD45RA-negative memory subset and a CD45RA+ naive subset were separated from the CD4+ cells. Note on this clone: Its antigen is as yet unknown.

Specimen: naive CD4+ T cells sorted from blood. Subset: CD45RA+ positively selected. This TCR came from a woman in her thirties in good health. The chain is built from TRBV19 and TRBJ2-6; D might be TRBD2 (5 bases). CDR3 region: CASTRVISGANVLTF. The CDR3 DNA sequence: TGTGCCAGTACGAGGGTTATATCTGGGGCCAACGTCCTGACTTTC.